The rows below give T cell receptor beta chains drawn from one sample of a study of shared clonotypes between healthy human individuals. The repertoire was sequenced with immunoSEQ multiplex PCR; TCRdb's copy has only in-frame clones and lacks some. In the table there are 2 million to 3 million clones, approximately 93% of which are singletons. The specimen was naive CD4+ T cells from PBMCs. The receptors were sampled from a young man in good health. Some clones in this sample may be carry-over from other donors' samples. The conserved cysteine and the conserved F or W are not part of the CDR3 here.

V gene: TRBV29-1; J gene: TRBJ2-2; CDR3 protein: SGGTGVPGELF
V gene: TRBV6-5; J gene: TRBJ2-1; CDR3 protein: ASSPWGLADNEQF
V gene: TRBV4-3; J gene: TRBJ2-5; CDR3 protein: ASSLASGDGETQY
V gene: TRBV5-6; J gene: TRBJ2-1; CDR3 protein: ASSWNPGLAGVNEQF
V gene: TRBV5-1; J gene: TRBJ2-7; CDR3 protein: ASSRPGDEQY
V gene: TRBV28; J gene: TRBJ1-1; CDR3 protein: ASSFGGYTEAF
V gene: TRBV4-2; J gene: TRBJ1-5; CDR3 protein: ASSQVEQGAFQPQH
V gene: TRBV6-4; J gene: TRBJ2-6; CDR3 protein: ASSRTGASSGANVLT
V gene: TRBV5-1; J gene: TRBJ2-2; CDR3 protein: ASSLVPAGDTGELF
V gene: TRBV5-4; J gene: TRBJ2-5; CDR3 protein: ASSLGLGQIQETQY
V gene: TRBV5-1; J gene: TRBJ1-2; CDR3 protein: ASSFPRGTANYGYT
V gene: TRBV9; J gene: TRBJ2-3; CDR3 protein: ASSVGLAGDVDTQY
V gene: TRBV7-9; J gene: TRBJ1-1; CDR3 protein: ASSLLRAGRTEAF
V gene: TRBV15; J gene: TRBJ1-5; CDR3 protein: ATSRVGGANQPQH